Sequencing of this T cell receptor (beta chain) was carried out in a study of OX40 agonist ivuxolimab in advanced cancers. Describing the broader study: Ivuxolimab was an agonistic, fully human IgG2 monoclonal antibody directed against OX40 (CD134), a costimulatory receptor. Intravenous ivuxolimab was administered to patients every 2 weeks at six dose levels: 0.01, 0.1, 0.3, 1.5, 3 and 10 mg/kg. Among the roughly 50 dose-escalation patients, roughly 20 had hepatocellular carcinoma, about 15 melanoma, 9 renal cell carcinoma and 9 head and neck cancer. The dose-escalation cohort was about 83% male with a mean age of approximately 60 years, ranging from roughly 23 to 80. Patients were allowed to have had prior anti-PD-1, anti-PD-L1 or anti-CTLA-4 therapy, and 30% to 40% of the dose-escalation patients had previously received checkpoint inhibitors. Partial responses occurred in three dose-escalation patients: two with cutaneous melanoma and one with hepatocellular carcinoma. Peripheral TCRbeta sequencing was intended to test whether TCR sequence diversity was altered and clonal T-cell expansion was caused by ivuxolimab. The paper reports the monotherapy dose-escalation portion (N of about 51 patients) of the phase I ivuxolimab trial. Findings and caveats that apply to the study as a whole: Low levels of normalized T-cell clonal expansion were also seen in some patients who did not respond. In the 0.1-3.0 mg/kg groups, partial responders had among the lowest normalized peripheral clonal expansion, particularly in CD8+ T cells. At doses of 0.1 to 3.0 mg/kg, clonal expansion of both CD4+ and CD8+ blood T cells was observed from baseline to week 6. Antigen specificity was not determined for the clonally expanded peripheral T cells. After ivuxolimab, more expanded clones were found on average in CD8+ T cells than in CD4+ T cells.

For sequencing of the TCRbeta CDR3 region, genomic DNA was extracted from the sorted cells. The immunoSEQ Assay was used to sequence the TCRbeta CDR3 regions. Not all clones reach the TCRdb copy of this immuneACCESS table, which keeps in-frame sequences only. Checked studies attribute under half of the gap to unresolved V genes and leave the rest unexplained. The sample records some 91,000 clones, around 87% of which are singletons. More than 4% of the sample belongs to the ten largest clones. The germline V gene encodes CDR1 KGHSH and CDR2 LQKENI. The CDR3 numbers 13 residues from cysteine through phenylalanine. Here the CDR3 DNA is all that survives: 39 bases in frame from base 1. V gives up 3 bases and J gives up 2 bases, and the segment between their germline ends measures 5 bases. About this clone: The antigen it recognizes is unknown. Per-base quality was not reported, and no clone a single base away is much larger than it.

Patients with a history of autoimmune disease or receiving systemic immunosuppression were excluded from the trial. In every dose cohort, peripheral blood was drawn for TCR sequencing at baseline, cycle 4 day 1, and cycle 7 day 1. Samples came from an open-label, multicenter, first-in-human phase I dose-escalation trial of ivuxolimab. Adults with locally advanced or metastatic head and neck squamous cell, hepatocellular, melanoma or renal cell carcinoma were enrolled in the trial. Before TCR sequencing, CD4+ T cells and CD8+ T cells from peripheral blood were sorted into separate populations. Recombination joined TRBV18 with TRBJ1-3; the D gene cannot be resolved reliably. This clonotype was sampled from an adult with an advanced solid tumor such as melanoma, head and neck, liver or kidney cancer. The input for sequencing was CD4+ or CD8+ T cells sorted from blood, taken in a trial of the OX40 agonist ivuxolimab. The CDR3 region reads CASSPQPGNTIYF. The DNA is as follows: TGTGCCAGCTCACCCCAGCCTGGAAACACCATATATTTT.